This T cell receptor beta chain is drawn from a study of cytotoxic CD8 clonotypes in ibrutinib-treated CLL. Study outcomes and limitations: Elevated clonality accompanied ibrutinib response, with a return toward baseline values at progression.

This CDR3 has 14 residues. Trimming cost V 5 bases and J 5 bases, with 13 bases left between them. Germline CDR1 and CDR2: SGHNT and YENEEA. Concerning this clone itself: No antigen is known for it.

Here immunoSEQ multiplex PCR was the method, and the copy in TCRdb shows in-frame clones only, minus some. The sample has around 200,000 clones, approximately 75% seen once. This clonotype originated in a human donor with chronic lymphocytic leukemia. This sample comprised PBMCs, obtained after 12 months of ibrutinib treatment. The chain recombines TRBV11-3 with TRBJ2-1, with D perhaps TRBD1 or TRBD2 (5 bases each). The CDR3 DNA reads TGTGCCAGCAGCCCAGGAACGGGACACAATGAGCAGTTCTTC. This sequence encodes CASSPGTGHNEQFF. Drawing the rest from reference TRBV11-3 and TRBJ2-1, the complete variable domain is EAGVVQSPRYKIIEKKQPVAFWCNPISGHNTLYWYLQNLGQGPELLIRYENEEAVDDSQLPKDRFSAERLKGVDSTLKIQPAELGDSAVYLCASSPGTGHNEQFFGPGTRLTVL.